The 12 T cell receptor beta chains given below trace back to one sample, sequenced in a study of T cell responses to AZD1222 COVID-19 vaccine. Assay: immunoSEQ multiplex PCR; the TCRdb copy retains only in-frame clones and omits some. The table shows 100,000 to 150,000 clones, with over 75% occurring only once. Source: peripheral blood, taken on day 0 of AZD1222 vaccination. The receptors stem from an adult in good health.

This clone has just one count. The V gene is TRBV19, the J gene TRBJ2-3; possibly TRBD1 for D (7 bases). Trimming cost V 9 bases and J 2 bases, with 15 bases left between them. There are 14 residues in the CDR3. Germline V gene lookup returns CDR1 LNHDA and CDR2 SQIVND (reference sequence). The DNA for the CDR3 is TGTGCCAGCGCAGGGGGGTTGTTCACAGATACGCAGTATTTT. The encoded protein is CASAGGLFTDTQYF. The full variable domain, rest sourced from reference TRBV19 and TRBJ2-3, is DGGITQSPKYLFRKEGQNVTLSCEQNLNHDAMYWYRQDPGQGLRLIYYSQIVNDFQKGDIAEGYSVSREKKESFPLTVTSAQKNPTAFYLCASAGGLFTDTQYFGPGTRLTVL.

This chain links TRBV19 with TRBJ2-1, with TRBD1 matching over 7 bases. The CDR3 extends over 13 amino acids. CDR1 and CDR2 from the germline V gene are LNHDA and SQIVND (reference sequence). The J segment lost 4 bases and the V segment lost 8 bases, leaving 5 bases of the junction unmatched. This CDR3 is CASYQTGYNEQFF. The CDR3 DNA reads TGTGCCAGTTACCAGACAGGGTACAATGAGCAGTTCTTC.

The rearrangement joins TRBV24-1 to TRBJ2-3, with D tentatively TRBD1 or TRBD2 (6 bases each). V was shortened by 5 bases and J by 6 bases, with 26 bases between the two germline ends. The V gene's germline CDR1 is KGHDR and CDR2 SFDVKD. The length of the CDR3 is 18 residues. The CDR3, as DNA: TGTGCCACCAGTGGCCTCTCCGGCCCAGGAGGGGGTGAGGATACGCAGTATTTT. Amino acid sequence: CATSGLSGPGGGEDTQYF.

The chain employs TRBV30 and TRBJ2-1; 10 nucleotides agree with TRBD1. The ends lost 2 bases at V and 1 base at J; junction bases unmatched: 8. The germline V gene encodes CDR1 GTSNPN and CDR2 SVGIG (reference sequence). The CDR3 runs 17 residues. The CDR3 loop reads CAWSPRQGATSYNEQFF. The DNA of the CDR3 is TGTGCCTGGAGTCCCAGACAGGGGGCAACTTCCTACAATGAGCAGTTCTTC.

This chain connects TRBV11-2 to TRBJ2-2, with D possibly being TRBD1 (5 bases). This CDR3 spans 15 amino acids. The germline V gene encodes CDR1 SGHAT and CDR2 FQNNGV. The germline V and J ends were trimmed by 5 bases and 9 bases, with 19 bases remaining between them. The CDR3 DNA follows: TGTGCCAGCAGCCGTCTAGAGGTTGTGGGGCGGGAGCTGTTTTTT. As protein: CASSRLEVVGRELFF.

The CDR3, as DNA: TGTGCCAGCAGCTCCGGACGGAGCTATCAGCCCCAGCATTTT. This translates into CASSSGRSYQPQHF. The V and J genes are TRBV5-6 and TRBJ1-5; D remains ambiguous. Germline CDR1 and CDR2: SGHDT and YYEEEE. This CDR3 is 14 amino acids long. Trimming left V 3 bases short and J 5 bases short, with 12 bases between.

The chain has TRBV14 and TRBJ1-6; TRBD1 aligns across 7 bases. V was clipped by 1 base and J by 1 base; unmatched bases: 13. Germline V lookup: CDR1 SGHDN, CDR2 FVKESK. The CDR3 length is 20 residues. For the CDR3, the DNA is TGTGCCAGCAGCCAAGGGATGACAGGGAACCTCTCATCCTATAATTCACCCCTCCACTTT. Amino acids: CASSQGMTGNLSSYNSPLHF.

The V gene is TRBV6-6, the J gene TRBJ2-1, with D perhaps TRBD1 (5 bases). The V end was cut by 4 bases, the J end by 1 base, with 8 bases between. There are 14 residues in the CDR3. The germline V gene has CDR1 MNHNY and CDR2 SVGAGI (reference sequence). The CDR3 here is CASSSQGSYNEQFF. CDR3 in DNA: TGTGCCAGCAGTTCCCAGGGATCCTACAATGAGCAGTTCTTC.

The chain uses TRBV9 and TRBJ1-4, with D unclear. CDR1 is SGDLS and CDR2 is YYNGEE in the germline V gene. Trimming cost V 3 bases and J 0 bases, with 12 bases left between them. The CDR3 length is 16 residues. DNA of the CDR3: TGTGCCAGCAGCGAAAGAGGGTATGCAACTAATGAAAAACTGTTTTTT. Amino acids: CASSERGYATNEKLFF.

This rearrangement joins TRBV5-1 to TRBJ2-6; a weak D match, TRBD1 (6 bases). Between the trimmed V and J ends, which lost 1 base and 2 bases, there was a span of 7 bases. The germline V gene has CDR1 SGHRS and CDR2 YFSETQ. This CDR3 spans 15 amino acids. The CDR3 loop reads CASSLQGTGANVLTF. The CDR3 DNA reads as TGCGCCAGCAGCTTGCAGGGGACTGGGGCCAACGTCCTGACTTTC.

The chain combines TRBV12-3 or TRBV12-4 with TRBJ1-6, with a possible D match to TRBD1 (5 bases). V lost 5 bases to trimming and J lost 14 bases, with 13 bases between them. There are 12 residues in the CDR3. CDR3: CASSRDLKALHF. The CDR3 DNA reads as TGTGCCAGCAGTCGGGACTTAAAGGCCCTCCACTTT.

This clone was counted only a few times. The chain combines TRBV7-8 with TRBJ1-4; D ambiguous. CDR3 size: 13 residues. Germline loops: CDR1 SGHVS, CDR2 FQNEAQ. V was pared by 1 base and J by 7 bases, with 7 bases between. In nucleotides, the CDR3 is TGTGCCAGCAGCTTAGATTGGCTTGAAAAACTGTTTTTT. This gives the protein CASSLDWLEKLFF.